This T cell receptor (beta chain) originates from a study of cytomegalovirus exposure and HLA in healthy donors. Overall study context: One earlier analysis, a look at roughly 170 million T cells, found almost 120 million unique TCR beta sequences. Early released data had roughly 81 million unique TCRs, all coming from HLA-typed donors.

About this clone: Antigen: not known.

Primers for the PCR totalled 60 Vbeta and 13 Jbeta. Assay: immunoSEQ multiplex PCR; the TCRdb copy retains only in-frame clones and omits some. There are around 150,000 clones in the sample; about 80% occur only once, and approximately 2.1% lies in the top ten. The V end lost 2 bases, the J end lost 3 bases, and 14 bases lay between the germline ends. Germline CDR1 is KGHSH and CDR2 is LQKENI. CDR3 size: 16 residues. Whole-study results and caveats: No immune exposure information besides CMV serostatus was available.

The origin of this receptor is a young man in good health and CMV-seronegative. The sequencing sample was made of PBMCs. The rearrangement joins TRBV18 to TRBJ2-1; TRBD1 might be the D (6 bases). CDR3 sequence: CASSPLGAPLYNEQFF. The CDR3 coding sequence is TGTGCCAGCTCACCATTGGGGGCTCCCCTCTACAATGAGCAGTTCTTC.